This entry lists 19 T cell receptor beta chains sequenced from one sample in a study of graft-versus-host responses after intestinal transplantation. Produced via immunoSEQ multiplex PCR; TCRdb's table is partial and in-frame only. Among roughly 97,000 clones listed, around 90% were seen once. Material: PBMCs, obtained around 450 days after intestinal transplant. These receptors were obtained from a human patient who received an intestinal transplant, so some T cells may come from the graft donor.

The chain combines TRBV10-2 with TRBJ2-3; D is undetermined. Germline CDR1 and CDR2: WSHSY and SAAADI. Trimming removed 8 bases at V and 4 bases at J, with 7 bases between. CDR3 length equals 11 residues. The CDR3: CASAVSDTQYF. The CDR3 nucleotides read TGCGCCAGCGCGGTCTCAGATACGCAGTATTTT.

The chain couples TRBV14 to TRBJ1-3, with D unresolved. Germline lookup yields CDR1 SGHDN and CDR2 FVKESK. The CDR3 loop spans 14 amino acids. Trimming shortened V by 4 bases and J by 0 bases, and 7 bases separated the two germline ends. The CDR3 nucleotides read TGTGCCAGCAGCCTGACCCGCTCTGGAAACACCATATATTTT. Its protein is CASSLTRSGNTIYF.

The chain recombines TRBV5-8 with TRBJ1-2, with D maybe TRBD1 (5 bases). The germline V gene has CDR1 SGHTS and CDR2 YDEGEE. The CDR3 totals 14 residues. V lost 3 bases, J lost 4 bases, and 13 bases lay in between. DNA of the CDR3: TGTGCCAGCAGCTCCCGGGGGTCTGGCTATGGCTACACCTTC. As protein: CASSSRGSGYGYTF.

The chain uses TRBV27 and TRBJ2-7; no reliable D call. The CDR3 has 16 amino acids. V lost 2 bases and J 5 bases, leaving 19 bases between the germline ends. The germline CDR1 and CDR2 sequences are MNHEY and SMNVEV (reference sequence). Written as DNA, the CDR3 is TGTGCCAGCAGTTTAACCATTCAAACCCACGACCACGAGCAGTACTTC. Encoded protein: CASSLTIQTHDHEQYF.

The chain joins TRBV5-6 to TRBJ1-1, with D perhaps TRBD1 (6 bases). Germline assignment: CDR1 SGHDT and CDR2 YYEEEE. The CDR3 is 15 amino acids. Trimming took 4 bases from V and 1 from J, leaving 14 bases between them. The CDR3 DNA follows: TGTGCCAGCAGCCGGGCGGGACACAGGAACACTGAAGCTTTCTTT. Translation gives CASSRAGHRNTEAFF.

V gene TRBV5-1 combines with J gene TRBJ1-6; the D gene is possibly TRBD1 (6 bases). There are 17 residues in the CDR3. CDR1 SGHRS and CDR2 YFSETQ come from the germline V gene. V lost 4 bases, J lost 6 bases, and 20 bases lay in between. DNA for the CDR3: TGCGCCAGCAGCAGGGACACGACGTTCCTAGGTAATTCACCCCTCCACTTT. This encodes CASSRDTTFLGNSPLHF.

The rearrangement joins TRBV6-5 to TRBJ1-4; no clear D gene. The CDR3 runs 15 residues. The germline gives CDR1 MNHEY, CDR2 SVGAGI. Trimming pared 0 bases from V and 13 bases from J, leaving 18 bases between. The CDR3 loop reads CASSYSGGHLDGLFF. CDR3 DNA: TGTGCCAGCAGTTACTCGGGCGGCCACCTTGATGGACTGTTTTTT.

The CDR3 bases are TGTGCCAGCAGCTTTCAGACAGGGGACTACGAGCAGTACTTC. Translated: CASSFQTGDYEQYF. The chain combines TRBV7-6 with TRBJ2-7; the match to TRBD1 covers 8 bases. Per the germline V gene, CDR1 is SGHVS and CDR2 is FNYEAQ. The CDR3 is made up of 14 amino acids. Trimming cost V 3 bases and J 3 bases; bases outside gene matches: 4.

The chain employs TRBV4-1 and TRBJ2-7; 9 bases agree with TRBD1. Germline CDR1 and CDR2: MGHRA and YSYEKL. This CDR3 is 15 amino acids long. Trimming cost V 3 bases and J 1 base; bases outside gene matches: 4. The CDR3 loop reads CASSQGTGQSYEQYF. CDR3 DNA: TGCGCCAGCAGCCAGGGGACAGGGCAGTCCTACGAGCAGTACTTC.

The V call is TRBV19, the J call TRBJ1-5, with D possibly being TRBD1 (5 bases). This CDR3 is built from 13 residues. Trimming cost V 4 bases and J 6 bases, with 10 bases left between them. The V gene's germline CDR1 is LNHDA and CDR2 SQIVND (reference sequence). CDR3 DNA sequence: TGTGCCAGTAGTACTAAGGGGCTTCAGCCCCAGCATTTT. As protein: CASSTKGLQPQHF.

The chain combines TRBV27 with TRBJ1-1; D unresolved. V was shortened by 9 bases and J by 0 bases, with 17 bases between the two germline ends. In germline, CDR1 is MNHEY, CDR2 SMNVEV (reference sequence). The CDR3 spans 15 residues. The CDR3 spells CASTPLGSLNTEAFF. As DNA, the CDR3 is TGTGCCAGTACCCCCCTTGGGTCCCTGAACACTGAAGCTTTCTTT.

This clone came up once. The rearrangement links TRBV10-3 to TRBJ2-5, with D perhaps matching TRBD1 (6 bases). Trimming shortened V by 4 bases and J by 5 bases, and 23 bases separated the two germline ends. Germline loops: CDR1 ENHRY, CDR2 SYGVKD. This CDR3 is 17 amino acids long. Written as DNA, the CDR3 is TGTGCCATCAGTGTCCCCCCCGGGACCCAAGGACAGGAGACCCAGTACTTC. Protein product: CAISVPPGTQGQETQYF.

V gene TRBV19 combines with J gene TRBJ2-7; D possibly corresponds to TRBD1 (6 bases). The CDR3 is made up of 14 amino acids. CDR1 LNHDA and CDR2 SQIVND come from the germline V gene (reference sequence). V was clipped by 5 bases and J by 0 bases, with 11 bases between them. The CDR3 region is CASSRQAASYEQYF. The CDR3 region has the DNA TGTGCCAGTAGTCGACAGGCGGCCTCCTACGAGCAGTACTTC.

As regards this clone: Other DNA sequences from this sample encode an identical CDR3 as well. J is TRBJ2-2 and V is TRBV6-5; D remains ambiguous. Trimming pared 3 bases from V and 4 bases from J, leaving 6 bases between. The germline V gene has CDR1 MNHEY and CDR2 SVGAGI. This CDR3 is 13 amino acids long. For the CDR3, the DNA is TGTGCCAGCAGTTATTCAGGCACCGGGGAGCTGTTTTTT. Protein product: CASSYSGTGELFF.

This clone came up a few times. The CDR3 nucleotides are TGTGCCATCAGTGAGTTAGGCTTAACCTACGAGCAGTACTTC. Its translation is CAISELGLTYEQYF. The chain joins TRBV10-3 to TRBJ2-7; no definite D call. CDR1 is ENHRY, CDR2 SYGVKD, per germline. Trimming cost V 1 base and J 2 bases, with 9 bases left between them. CDR3 size: 14 residues.

This sequence joins TRBV19 and TRBJ1-2; perhaps TRBD1 as D (5 bases). Germline assignment: CDR1 LNHDA and CDR2 SQIVND (reference sequence). Trimming left V 7 bases short and J 0 bases short, with 15 bases between. CDR3 length: 15 amino acids. CDR3 in amino acids: CASTNRGEANYGYTF. Here the CDR3 DNA reads TGTGCCAGTACTAATAGGGGCGAAGCTAACTATGGCTACACCTTC.

The V gene is TRBV6-5, the J gene TRBJ1-4; D is unresolved. The germline CDR1 and CDR2 sequences are MNHEY and SVGAGI. The V and J ends lost 6 bases and 7 bases respectively, with 12 bases between them. This CDR3 contains 13 residues. As DNA, the CDR3 is TGTGCCAGCAGCTTTAGAGAGGGTGAAAAACTGTTTTTT. Encoded protein: CASSFREGEKLFF.

This chain uses TRBV19 with TRBJ1-1, with unresolved D. The CDR3 covers 11 residues. Trimming pared 3 bases from V and 7 bases from J, leaving 6 bases between. Looked up from germline, CDR1 is LNHDA and CDR2 is SQIVND (reference sequence). The CDR3 coding sequence is TGTGCCAGTAGTATCGGAGGTGAAGCTTTCTTT. It yields the protein CASSIGGEAFF.

CDR3 bases: TGTGCCAGCACCCTCGGGGGTCCCTCTGGAAACACCATATATTTT. It codes for CASTLGGPSGNTIYF. The chain is built from TRBV6-1 and TRBJ1-3, with D possibly matching TRBD1 (5 bases). The CDR3 covers 15 residues. The V end lost 7 bases, the J end lost 0 bases, and 13 bases lay between the germline ends. Germline V gives CDR1 MNHNS, CDR2 SASEGT.